The sequence of this T cell receptor (beta chain) was determined in a study of T cell responses to AZD1222 COVID-19 vaccine. In its sample, this clone was seen once. Its cognate antigen is unknown. The V end lost 1 base, the J end lost 5 bases, and 12 bases lay between the germline ends. The CDR3 extends over 14 amino acids. Looked up from germline, CDR1 is SGHTA and CDR2 is FQGNSA. Here immunoSEQ multiplex PCR was the method, and the copy in TCRdb shows in-frame clones only, minus some. The table records roughly 80,000 clones, 80% to 95% of them present only once. Findings and caveats of the study: Targeting of unmutated variant regions was reportedly seen in nearly half of spike-specific TCRs. Repertoire sampling occurred only after the peak T cell response. Donors, mostly white British, included more females; clonal diversity was possibly underestimated.

The chain employs TRBV7-2 and TRBJ2-7, with D possibly TRBD2 on 5 matching bases. The sequence came from an adult in good health. The sample consisted of peripheral blood, taken on day 0 of MenACWY control vaccination. The CDR3 DNA sequence: TGTGCCAGCAGCTTAGTCGGCGGGCCAAACGAGCAGTACTTC. Its translation: CASSLVGGPNEQYF.